The present entry profiles one T cell receptor (beta chain) with its context. Assay used: immunoSEQ multiplex PCR; TCRdb lists only in-frame clones, some missing. The sample has under 200,000 clones, roughly nine tenths seen once. CDR1 and CDR2 from the germline V gene are SGHNT and YYREEE (reference sequence). The CDR3 spans 14 residues. This entry belongs to a study of T cell responses to AZD1222 COVID-19 vaccine. This receptor was taken from an adult in good health. Here the sequenced sample was peripheral blood, taken on day 0 of AZD1222 vaccination. The V and J genes are TRBV5-4 and TRBJ1-1; no reliable D call. The CDR3 bases are TGTGCGGGTACAAGTTCCCTAGTTCACACTGAAGCTTTCTTT. This encodes CAGTSSLVHTEAFF.